This TCR beta chain was sequenced in a study of blood T cell repertoires in COVID-19. Across the study: Sites across the United States, Italy and Spain contributed samples from acute and convalescent COVID-19. Sources were T cells, B-cell-depleted T cells, or PBMCs; the material itself was cDNA or gDNA.

The CDR3 runs 14 residues. Germline CDR1 and CDR2: MNHNY and SVGAGI (reference sequence). Losses at the gene ends were 4 bases for V and 4 bases for J; bases not matched to a gene: 6. In the authors' workflow: Quantification of nucleated cells was approximated via reference gene primer amplification. Using immunoSEQ multiplex PCR, the repertoire was profiled, and TCRdb retains in-frame clones only, with some absent. V and J calls and clone size are those listed in that table; D and trimming were worked out from the DNA. In the table there are fewer than 300,000 clones, about 85% of which are singletons.

Sequenced material: peripheral blood. This chain links TRBV6-6 with TRBJ1-2; 7 bases fit TRBD1. The receptor was derived from a human donor in a cohort sampled during active COVID-19. CDR3 sequence (DNA): TGTGCCAGCAGTTCGTCTGGACAGGCCTATGGCTACACCTTC. This translates into CASSSSGQAYGYTF.